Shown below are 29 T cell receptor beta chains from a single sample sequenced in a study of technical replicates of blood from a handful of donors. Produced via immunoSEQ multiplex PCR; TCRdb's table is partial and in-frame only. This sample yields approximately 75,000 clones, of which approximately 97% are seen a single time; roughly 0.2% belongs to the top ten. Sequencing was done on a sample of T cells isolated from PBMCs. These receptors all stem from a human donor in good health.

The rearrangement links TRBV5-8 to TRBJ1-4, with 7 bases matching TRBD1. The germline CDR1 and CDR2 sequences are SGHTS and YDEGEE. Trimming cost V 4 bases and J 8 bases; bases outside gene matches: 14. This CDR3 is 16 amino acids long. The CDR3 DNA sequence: TGTGCCAGCAGCCCAGCCAGACAGGGCGGAGGAGAAAAACTGTTTTTT. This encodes CASSPARQGGGEKLFF. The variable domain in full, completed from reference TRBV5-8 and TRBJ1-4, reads EAGVTQSPTHLIKTRGQQATLRCSPISGHTSVYWYQQALGLGLQFLLWYDEGEERNRGNFPPRFSGRQFPNYSSELNVNALELEDSALYLCASSPARQGGGEKLFFGSGTQLSVL.

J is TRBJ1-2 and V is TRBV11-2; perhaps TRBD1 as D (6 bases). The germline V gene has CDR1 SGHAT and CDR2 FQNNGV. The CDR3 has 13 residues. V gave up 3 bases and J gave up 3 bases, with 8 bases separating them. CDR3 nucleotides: TGTGCCAGCAGCTTGGGGGCAGACTATGGCTACACCTTC. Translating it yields CASSLGADYGYTF.

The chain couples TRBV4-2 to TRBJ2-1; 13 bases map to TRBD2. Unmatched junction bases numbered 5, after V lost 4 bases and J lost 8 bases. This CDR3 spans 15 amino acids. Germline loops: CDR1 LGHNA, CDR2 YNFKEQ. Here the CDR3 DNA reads TGTGCCAGCAGCCTCGGACTAGCGGGAGCGTATGAGCAGTTCTTC. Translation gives CASSLGLAGAYEQFF.

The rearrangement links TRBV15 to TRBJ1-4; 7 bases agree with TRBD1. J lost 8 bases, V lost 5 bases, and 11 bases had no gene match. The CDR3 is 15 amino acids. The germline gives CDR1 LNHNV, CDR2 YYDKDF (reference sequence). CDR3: CATSERQGPGEKLFF. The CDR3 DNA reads TGTGCCACCAGCGAAAGACAGGGACCTGGAGAAAAACTGTTTTTT.

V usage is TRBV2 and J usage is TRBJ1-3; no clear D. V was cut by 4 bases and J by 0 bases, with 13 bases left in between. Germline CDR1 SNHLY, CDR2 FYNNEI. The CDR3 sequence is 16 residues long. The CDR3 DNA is TGTGCCAGCAGTGGCGGAGGACTGGGCTCTGGAAACACCATATATTTT. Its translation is CASSGGGLGSGNTIYF.

CDR3 in DNA: TGCGCCAGCAGCCAAGCCCTTCGACAGGGGGCTTACAATGAGCAGTTCTTC. The encoded protein is CASSQALRQGAYNEQFF. The gene calls are TRBV4-1 and TRBJ2-1; 10 nucleotides line up with TRBD1. CDR3 length: 17 residues. The junction had 7 bases not matched to a gene; V was cut back by 1 base and J by 4 bases. Germline assignment: CDR1 MGHRA and CDR2 YSYEKL.

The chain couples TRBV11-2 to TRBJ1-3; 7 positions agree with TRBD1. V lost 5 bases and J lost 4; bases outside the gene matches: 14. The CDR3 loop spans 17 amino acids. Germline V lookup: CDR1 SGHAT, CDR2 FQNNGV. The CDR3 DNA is TGTGCCAGCAGCCTCACCATGGCAGGGGGGTTGGGAAACACCATATATTTT. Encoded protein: CASSLTMAGGLGNTIYF.

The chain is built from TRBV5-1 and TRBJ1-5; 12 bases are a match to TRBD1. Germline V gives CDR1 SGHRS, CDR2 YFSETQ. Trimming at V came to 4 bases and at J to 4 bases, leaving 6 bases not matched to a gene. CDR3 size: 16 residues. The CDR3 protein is CASSTGTGGPNQPQHF. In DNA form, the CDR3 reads TGCGCCAGCAGCACCGGGACAGGGGGCCCGAATCAGCCCCAGCATTTT.

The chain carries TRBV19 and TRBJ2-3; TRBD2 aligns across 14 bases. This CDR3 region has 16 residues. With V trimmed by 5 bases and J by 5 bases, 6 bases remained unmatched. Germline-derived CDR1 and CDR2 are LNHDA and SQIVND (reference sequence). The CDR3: CASSFRTSGGQDTQYF. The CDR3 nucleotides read TGTGCCAGTAGTTTCCGGACTAGCGGGGGGCAAGATACGCAGTATTTT.

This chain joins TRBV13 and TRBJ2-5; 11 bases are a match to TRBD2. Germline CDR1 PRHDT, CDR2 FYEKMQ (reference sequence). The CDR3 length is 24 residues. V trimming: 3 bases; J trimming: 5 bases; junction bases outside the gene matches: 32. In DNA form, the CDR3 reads TGTGCCAGCAGCTTCTTCACGTCGGTCAGGCCAGGCGGGCCACTAGCGGGAGTCCGGGAGACCCAGTACTTC. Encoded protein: CASSFFTSVRPGGPLAGVRETQYF. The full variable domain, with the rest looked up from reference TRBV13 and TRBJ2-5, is AAGVIQSPRHLIKEKRETATLKCYPIPRHDTVYWYQQGPGQDPQFLISFYEKMQSDKGSIPDRFSAQQFSDYHSELNMSSLELGDSALYFCASSFFTSVRPGGPLAGVRETQYFGPGTRLLVL.

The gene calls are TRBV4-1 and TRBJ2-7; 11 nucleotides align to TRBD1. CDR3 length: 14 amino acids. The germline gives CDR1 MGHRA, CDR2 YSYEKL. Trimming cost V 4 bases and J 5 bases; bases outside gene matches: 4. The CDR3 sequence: CASSPGQGVDEQYF. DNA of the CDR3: TGCGCCAGCAGCCCGGGACAGGGGGTAGACGAGCAGTACTTC.

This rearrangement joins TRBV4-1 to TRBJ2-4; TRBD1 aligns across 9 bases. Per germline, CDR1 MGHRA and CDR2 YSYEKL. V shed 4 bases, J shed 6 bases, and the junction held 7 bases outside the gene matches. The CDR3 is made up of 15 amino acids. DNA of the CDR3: TGCGCCAGCAGCCTCTTGGACAGGGGAATAAACATTCAGTACTTC. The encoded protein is CASSLLDRGINIQYF.

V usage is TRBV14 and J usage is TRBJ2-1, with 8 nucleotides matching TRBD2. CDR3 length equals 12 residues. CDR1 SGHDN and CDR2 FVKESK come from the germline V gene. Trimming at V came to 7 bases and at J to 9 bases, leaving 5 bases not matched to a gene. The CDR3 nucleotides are TGTGCCAGCATTAGCGGGACTGGTGAGCAGTTCTTC. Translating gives CASISGTGEQFF.

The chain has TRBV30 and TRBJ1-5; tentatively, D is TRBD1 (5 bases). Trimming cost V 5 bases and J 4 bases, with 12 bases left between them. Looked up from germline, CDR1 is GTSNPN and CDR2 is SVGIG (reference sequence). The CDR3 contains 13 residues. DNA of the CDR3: TGTGCCTGGGCTAAGGGGCTTAATCAGCCCCAGCATTTT. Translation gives CAWAKGLNQPQHF. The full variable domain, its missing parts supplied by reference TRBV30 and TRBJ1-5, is SQTIHQWPATLVQPVGSPLSLECTVEGTSNPNLYWYRQAAGRGLQLLFYSVGIGQISSEVPQNLSASRPQDRQFILSSKKLLLSDSGFYLCAWAKGLNQPQHFGDGTRLSIL.

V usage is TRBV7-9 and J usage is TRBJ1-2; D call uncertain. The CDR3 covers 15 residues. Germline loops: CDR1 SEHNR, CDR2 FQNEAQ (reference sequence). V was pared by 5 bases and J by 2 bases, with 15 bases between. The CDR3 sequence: CASSPPSGYNYGYTF. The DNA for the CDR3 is TGTGCCAGCAGCCCCCCCTCGGGTTACAACTATGGCTACACCTTC.

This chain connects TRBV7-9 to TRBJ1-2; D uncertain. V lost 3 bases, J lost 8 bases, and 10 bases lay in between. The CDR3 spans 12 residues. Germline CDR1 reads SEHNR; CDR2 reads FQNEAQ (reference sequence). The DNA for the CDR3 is TGTGCCAGCAGCTTTGGGCAGAGAGGCTACACCTTC. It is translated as CASSFGQRGYTF. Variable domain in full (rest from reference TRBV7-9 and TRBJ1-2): DTGVSQNPRHKITKRGQNVTFRCDPISEHNRLYWYRQTLGQGPEFLTYFQNEAQLEKSRLLSDRFSAERPKGSFSTLEIQRTEQGDSAMYLCASSFGQRGYTFGSGTRLTVV.

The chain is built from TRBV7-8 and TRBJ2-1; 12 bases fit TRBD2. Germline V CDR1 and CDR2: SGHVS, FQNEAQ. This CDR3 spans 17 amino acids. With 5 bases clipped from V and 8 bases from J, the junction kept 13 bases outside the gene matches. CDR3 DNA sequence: TGTGCCAGCAGCCTTAGCCGGGCTAGCGGGAGGGGACATGAGCAGTTCTTC. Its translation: CASSLSRASGRGHEQFF.

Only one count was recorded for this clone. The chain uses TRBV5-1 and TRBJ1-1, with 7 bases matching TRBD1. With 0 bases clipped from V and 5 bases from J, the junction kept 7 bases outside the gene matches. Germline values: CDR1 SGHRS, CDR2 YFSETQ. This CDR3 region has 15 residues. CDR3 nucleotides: TGCGCCAGCAGCTTGGGGACAGGAGGTTATACTGAAGCTTTCTTT. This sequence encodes CASSLGTGGYTEAFF.

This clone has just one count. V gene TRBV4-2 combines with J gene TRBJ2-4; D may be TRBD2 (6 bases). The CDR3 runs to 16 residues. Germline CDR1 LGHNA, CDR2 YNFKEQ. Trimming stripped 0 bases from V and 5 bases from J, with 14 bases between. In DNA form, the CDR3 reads TGTGCCAGCAGCCAAGAGGAGGGTGTCATGGAAAACATTCAGTACTTC. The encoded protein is CASSQEEGVMENIQYF.

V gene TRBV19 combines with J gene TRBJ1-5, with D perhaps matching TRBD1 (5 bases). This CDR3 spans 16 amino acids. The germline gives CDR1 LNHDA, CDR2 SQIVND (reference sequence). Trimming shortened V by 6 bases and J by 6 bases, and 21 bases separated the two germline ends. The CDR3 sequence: CASRSLDSKRGQPQHF. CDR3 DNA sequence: TGTGCCAGTAGATCCCTTGACAGTAAGCGAGGTCAGCCCCAGCATTTT.

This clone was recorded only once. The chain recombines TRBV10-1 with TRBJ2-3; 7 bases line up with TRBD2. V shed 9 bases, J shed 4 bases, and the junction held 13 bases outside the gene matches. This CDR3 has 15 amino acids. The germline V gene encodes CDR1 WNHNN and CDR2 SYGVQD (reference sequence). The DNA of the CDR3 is TGCGCCAGGGCAAAATGGGAGGGTAGTGCAGATACGCAGTATTTT. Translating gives CARAKWEGSADTQYF.

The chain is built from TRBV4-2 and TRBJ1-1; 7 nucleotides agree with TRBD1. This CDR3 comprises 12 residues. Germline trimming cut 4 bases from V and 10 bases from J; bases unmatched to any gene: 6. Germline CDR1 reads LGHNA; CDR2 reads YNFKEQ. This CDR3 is CASSPGQVGAFF. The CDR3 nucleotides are TGTGCCAGCAGCCCTGGACAGGTAGGAGCTTTCTTT.

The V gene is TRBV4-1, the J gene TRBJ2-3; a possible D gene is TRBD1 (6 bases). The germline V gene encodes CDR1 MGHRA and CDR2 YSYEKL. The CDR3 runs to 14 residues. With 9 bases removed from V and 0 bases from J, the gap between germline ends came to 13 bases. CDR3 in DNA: TGCGCCAGTAACAGGGACCCCAGCACAGATACGCAGTATTTT. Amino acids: CASNRDPSTDTQYF.

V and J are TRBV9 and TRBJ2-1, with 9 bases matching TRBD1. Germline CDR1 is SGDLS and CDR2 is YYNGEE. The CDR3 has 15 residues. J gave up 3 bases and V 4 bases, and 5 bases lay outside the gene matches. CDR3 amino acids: CASSRDRGGYNEQFF. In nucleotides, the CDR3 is TGTGCCAGCAGCCGAGACAGGGGGGGCTACAATGAGCAGTTCTTC.

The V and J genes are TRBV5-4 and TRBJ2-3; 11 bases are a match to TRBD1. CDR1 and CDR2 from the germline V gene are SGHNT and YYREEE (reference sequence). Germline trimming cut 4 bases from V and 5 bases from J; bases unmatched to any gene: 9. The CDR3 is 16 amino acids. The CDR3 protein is CASSGGDRGEGDTQYF. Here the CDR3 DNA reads TGTGCCAGCAGCGGAGGGGACAGGGGGGAGGGAGATACGCAGTATTTT.

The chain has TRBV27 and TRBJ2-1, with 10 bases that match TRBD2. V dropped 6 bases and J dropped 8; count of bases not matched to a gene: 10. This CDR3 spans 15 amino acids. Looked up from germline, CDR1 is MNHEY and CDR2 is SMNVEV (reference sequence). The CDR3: CASSKSGGAIYEQFF. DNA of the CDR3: TGTGCCAGCAGCAAAAGCGGGGGGGCCATCTATGAGCAGTTCTTC.

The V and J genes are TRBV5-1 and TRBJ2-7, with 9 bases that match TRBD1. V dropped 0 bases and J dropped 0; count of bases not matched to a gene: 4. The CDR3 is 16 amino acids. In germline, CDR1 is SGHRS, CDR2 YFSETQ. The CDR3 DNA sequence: TGCGCCAGCAGCTTGGGACAGGGGGTGAGCTCCTACGAGCAGTACTTC. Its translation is CASSLGQGVSSYEQYF.

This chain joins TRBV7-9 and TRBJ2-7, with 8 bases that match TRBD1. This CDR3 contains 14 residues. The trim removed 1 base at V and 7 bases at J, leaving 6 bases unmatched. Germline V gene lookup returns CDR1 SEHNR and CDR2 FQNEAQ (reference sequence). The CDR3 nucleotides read TGTGCCAGCAGCTTAGGCGACAGGGGATGGGAGCAGTACTTC. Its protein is CASSLGDRGWEQYF. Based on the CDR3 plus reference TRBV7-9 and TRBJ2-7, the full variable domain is DTGVSQNPRHKITKRGQNVTFRCDPISEHNRLYWYRQTLGQGPEFLTYFQNEAQLEKSRLLSDRFSAERPKGSFSTLEIQRTEQGDSAMYLCASSLGDRGWEQYFGPGTRLTVT.

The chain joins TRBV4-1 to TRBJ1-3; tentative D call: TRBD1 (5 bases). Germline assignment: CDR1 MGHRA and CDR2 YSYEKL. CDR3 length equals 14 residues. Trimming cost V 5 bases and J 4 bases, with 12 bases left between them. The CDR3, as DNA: TGCGCCAGCAGCTTAAGGGGATCCGGAAACACCATATATTTT. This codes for CASSLRGSGNTIYF.